In its sample, the clone carrying this T cell receptor beta chain was seen a few times. Its antigen is unidentified. The sample comes from a study of T cell repertoires in cytomegalovirus infection. TCRdb processed the reads anew with MiXCR; each CDR3 protein has one entry. The sample carries about 27,000 distinct CDR3 sequences, about 19% recorded once. The ends were cut back, 1 base at V and 0 bases at J, with 10 bases in the middle. CDR3 size: 15 residues. Germline V CDR1 and CDR2: SGHNT, YYREEE (reference sequence). The J gene is TRBJ1-1, the V gene TRBV5-4, with D possibly being TRBD1 (5 bases). The receptor was isolated from a human donor in good health (CMV status not recorded). Some clones in this sample may be carry-over from other donors' samples. The source was CD8+ T cells from cultured PBMCs, collected from culture after CMV antigen stimulation. This CDR3 reads CASSLRGPMNTEAFF. The CDR3 DNA is TGTGCCAGCAGCTTGCGGGGACCCATGAACACTGAAGCTTTCTTT.